The 26 T cell receptor beta chains listed next were all sequenced from one sample in a study of blood T cells in healthy people across ages (dated by TCRdb to 2014 to 2015). The method was 5' RACE. Sequenced using an Illumina HiSeq 2500. A second PCR of roughly 7 to 11 cycles was performed with a sample-barcoded 5' primer and a J-beta primer mix. The public reads were run again by TCRdb, first through fastp at Q25 and then through MiXCR, and only productive beta chains were kept. Rows with a matching CDR3 protein are joined into one entry that keeps the most common DNA and genes. The sample table shows 1.5 million to 2 million distinct CDR3 sequences, and about 50% are seen once. The top ten clonotypes cover around 2.1% of the sample. The sample taken for sequencing was blood. The source is a woman between 40 and 50 years old in good health.

There are a few counts of this clonotype. The chain links TRBV20-1 to TRBJ1-2, with D possibly TRBD1 on 6 matching bases. The V end was cut by 6 bases, the J end by 0 bases, with 20 bases between. The V gene's germline CDR1 is DFQATT and CDR2 SNEGSKA (reference sequence). The CDR3 sequence is 16 residues long. The CDR3 DNA is TGCAGTGCGCCAGCTATCCCAGGGGTCGCTAACTATGGCTACACCTTC. This encodes CSAPAIPGVANYGYTF.

The chain is built from TRBV7-9 and TRBJ2-3; TRBD2 matches at 11 bases. The length of the CDR3 is 17 residues. Looked up from germline, CDR1 is SEHNR and CDR2 is FQNEAQ (reference sequence). With 5 bases clipped from V and 4 bases from J, the junction kept 11 bases outside the gene matches. The CDR3 coding sequence is TGTGCCAGCAGCCCTAGACTAGCGGGGAGCTCGGCAGATACGCAGTATTTT. Translated: CASSPRLAGSSADTQYF.

This clonotype was seen only a few times. The chain couples TRBV12-3 or TRBV12-4 to TRBJ2-7; tentatively, D is TRBD1 or TRBD2 (5 bases each). Between the trimmed V and J ends, which lost 6 bases and 3 bases, there was a span of 15 bases. The CDR3 is 14 amino acids. CDR3 region: CASRSAGTYYEQYF. Here the CDR3 DNA reads TGTGCCAGCAGGTCCGCCGGGACCTACTACGAGCAGTACTTC.

With respect to this clonotype: One end of the junction does not line up with germline, which may come from a read error. This chain uses TRBV29-1 with TRBJ1-2; D gene uncertain. The CDR3 runs 11 residues. Germline values: CDR1 SQVTM, CDR2 ANQGSEA. Here the CDR3 reads CSVEGSGGCTF. For the CDR3, the DNA is TGCAGCGTTGAGGGCAGCGGTGGCTGCACCTTC. The variable domain in full, with the rest retrieved from reference TRBV29-1 and TRBJ1-2, is SAVISQKPSRDICQRGTSLTIQCQVDSQVTMMFWYRQQPGQSLTLIATANQGSEATYESGFVIDKFPISRPNLTFSTLTVSNMSPEDSSIYLCSVEGSGGCTFGSGTRLTVV.

V and J are TRBV5-1 and TRBJ2-7; perhaps D is TRBD1 or TRBD2 (6 bases each). V was pared by 2 bases and J by 5 bases, with 20 bases between. The CDR3 spans 16 residues. Per the germline V gene, CDR1 is SGHRS and CDR2 is YFSETQ. For the CDR3, the DNA is TGCGCCAGCAGCTTCATATTTCGGGGGCGCGGCAACGAGCAGTACTTC. This gives the protein CASSFIFRGRGNEQYF.

Only one count was recorded for this clonotype. The rearrangement uses TRBV10-3 and TRBJ2-5; maybe TRBD1 (5 bases). The J call is uncertain, as TRBJ2-7 better fits the DNA end. This CDR3 comprises 12 residues. Germline V lookup: CDR1 ENHRY, CDR2 SYGVKD. CDR3 sequence reads: CAISEKGCEQYF. DNA for the CDR3: TGTGCCATCAGTGAAAAGGGGTGCGAGCAGTACTTC.

The table lists this clonotype with a few counts. The chain uses TRBV7-2 and TRBJ1-6; 9 bases fit TRBD1. Germline CDR1 SGHTA, CDR2 FQGNSA. The CDR3 is made up of 14 amino acids. The V segment lost 6 bases and the J segment 8 bases; nucleotides outside the gene matches: 5. CDR3 nucleotide sequence: TGTGCCAGCAGTTCCGGGACAGGGCATTCACCCCTCCACTTT. Translated: CASSSGTGHSPLHF.

This chain uses TRBV9 with TRBJ2-7; 7 nucleotides agree with TRBD1. In germline, CDR1 is SGDLS, CDR2 YYNGEE. J gave up 3 bases and V 2 bases, and 11 bases lay outside the gene matches. The length of the CDR3 is 16 residues. The CDR3: CASSVGTGTESYEQYF. DNA for the CDR3: TGTGCCAGCAGCGTTGGAACCGGGACAGAGAGCTACGAGCAGTACTTC.

This sequence joins TRBV12-3 or TRBV12-4 and TRBJ2-1; D may be TRBD1 (6 bases). The CDR3 has 15 amino acids. With 1 base removed from V and 3 bases from J, the gap between germline ends came to 10 bases. In DNA, the CDR3 is TGTGCCAGCAGTTTAGAAGGGGGAGTCTACAATGAGCAGTTCTTC. Translation: CASSLEGGVYNEQFF.

There are a few counts of this clonotype. V is TRBV6-5 and J is TRBJ2-1; 10 nucleotides match TRBD2. The CDR3 loop spans 15 amino acids. With 7 bases clipped from V and 4 bases from J, the junction kept 7 bases outside the gene matches. Germline V CDR1 and CDR2: MNHEY, SVGAGI. This chain's CDR3 is CASTDRLAGYNEQFF. The CDR3 bases are TGTGCCAGCACCGATCGACTAGCGGGTTACAATGAGCAGTTCTTC.

This sequence joins TRBV5-1 and TRBJ2-5, with 9 bases identical to TRBD2. Germline CDR1 and CDR2: SGHRS and YFSETQ. The length of the CDR3 is 13 residues. The V and J ends lost 1 base and 7 bases, in that order; junction bases with no gene match: 2. The CDR3, as DNA: TGCGCCAGCAGCTTGTTGCGGGAGGGGACCCAGTACTTC. Protein sequence: CASSLLREGTQYF. Looking up the rest from reference TRBV5-1 and TRBJ2-5 gives the full variable domain: KAGVTQTPRYLIKTRGQQVTLSCSPISGHRSVSWYQQTPGQGLQFLFEYFSETQRNKGNFPGRFSGRQFSNSRSEMNVSTLELGDSALYLCASSLLREGTQYFGPGTRLLVL.

The chain combines TRBV7-9 with TRBJ1-6; D is unresolved. This CDR3 comprises 15 residues. Trimming stripped 4 bases from V and 0 bases from J, with 7 bases between. Germline-derived CDR1 and CDR2 are SEHNR and FQNEAQ (reference sequence). CDR3 sequence (DNA): TGTGCCAGCAGCTGCGAGAGCTCCTATAATTCACCCCTCCACTTT. Protein product: CASSCESSYNSPLHF. The full variable domain, with the rest looked up from reference TRBV7-9 and TRBJ1-6, is DTGVSQNPRHKITKRGQNVTFRCDPISEHNRLYWYRQTLGQGPEFLTYFQNEAQLEKSRLLSDRFSAERPKGSFSTLEIQRTEQGDSAMYLCASSCESSYNSPLHFGNGTRLTVT.

The chain joins TRBV7-4 to TRBJ2-5; 8 nucleotides agree with TRBD1. The DNA end favors TRBJ2-7, so the J call may be wrong. The germline gives CDR1 SGHVT, CDR2 SQSDAQ. The CDR3 sequence is 17 residues long. CDR3 region: CASSIRDRFANGGEQYF. The CDR3 DNA reads as TGTGCCAGCAGCATCCGGGACAGGTTTGCGAACGGCGGCGAGCAGTACTTC.

The chain joins TRBV4-3 to TRBJ2-3; 7 bases align to TRBD2. The germline CDR1 and CDR2 sequences are LGHNA and YSLEER. The CDR3 consists of 17 residues. The ends lost 4 bases at V and 6 bases at J; junction bases unmatched: 16. The CDR3 spells CASSRLLGTTGLDTQYF. CDR3 nucleotide sequence: TGCGCCAGCAGCCGGCTCCTGGGGACTACGGGGTTGGATACGCAGTATTTT.

The V call is TRBV20-1, the J call TRBJ2-3; possible D gene TRBD1, 7 bases. The CDR3 covers 15 residues. V lost 3 bases, J lost 10 bases, and 23 bases lay in between. Germline values: CDR1 DFQATT, CDR2 SNEGSKA (reference sequence). This CDR3 is CSARSGQETRYAQYF. The CDR3, as DNA: TGCAGTGCTAGGAGCGGACAGGAGACTAGATACGCGCAGTATTTT.

The chain is built from TRBV20-1 and TRBJ2-3, with a weak D call TRBD2 (6 bases). The V end was cut by 2 bases, the J end by 4 bases, with 16 bases between. CDR1 and CDR2 (germline): DFQATT, SNEGSKA (reference sequence). The CDR3 runs 15 residues. CDR3 DNA: TGCAGTGCTAGACTACTAGCCTCCGCCCCAGATACGCAGTATTTT. This sequence encodes CSARLLASAPDTQYF.

This chain links TRBV4-1 with TRBJ2-7; D may be TRBD1 (5 bases). V dropped 1 base and J dropped 3 bases, with 16 bases sitting between them. The germline gives CDR1 MGHRA, CDR2 YSYEKL. The CDR3 sequence is 16 residues long. This CDR3 reads CASSQVKDIRHYEQYF. The CDR3 coding sequence is TGCGCCAGCAGCCAAGTTAAGGACATCAGGCACTACGAGCAGTACTTC.

This chain connects TRBV2 to TRBJ2-1; D may correspond to TRBD1 or TRBD2 (5 bases each). The germline CDR1 and CDR2 sequences are SNHLY and FYNNEI. CDR3 length: 13 amino acids. V gave up 8 bases and J gave up 9 bases, with 17 bases separating them. The CDR3 DNA reads as TGTGCCAGCGGGGGTCTTAAAAGGGGTGAGCAGTTCTTC. Protein sequence: CASGGLKRGEQFF.

The chain links TRBV5-4 to TRBJ1-1; D unresolved. The CDR3 runs to 15 residues. Trimming took off 0 bases at V and 4 bases at J, with 13 bases between the two ends. Germline CDR1 reads SGHNT; CDR2 reads YYREEE (reference sequence). CDR3: CASSLARLSGTEAFF. As DNA, the CDR3 is TGTGCCAGCAGCTTGGCTCGACTATCTGGCACTGAAGCTTTCTTT.

This clonotype has more than one count but fewer than ten. The chain joins TRBV20-1 to TRBJ2-3; the match to TRBD2 covers 8 bases. The CDR3 length is 16 residues. Germline trimming cut 1 base from V and 5 bases from J; bases unmatched to any gene: 11. Germline V gene lookup returns CDR1 DFQATT and CDR2 SNEGSKA (reference sequence). The CDR3 coding sequence is TGCAGTGCTAGAGCCCGTCGGACTAGCCGTGGAGATACGCAGTATTTT. Encoded protein: CSARARRTSRGDTQYF.

This chain connects TRBV12-3 or TRBV12-4 to TRBJ1-5; TRBD1 aligns across 7 bases. The CDR3 loop spans 14 amino acids. Germline trimming cut 7 bases from V and 3 bases from J; bases unmatched to any gene: 6. The CDR3 loop reads CASTLQGTNQPQHF. The CDR3, as DNA: TGTGCCAGCACCCTACAGGGGACCAATCAGCCCCAGCATTTT.

In the case of this clonotype: The junction departs from germline at one end; a sequencing error may be responsible. The chain joins TRBV7-6 to TRBJ1-1, with 7 bases matching TRBD1. There are 14 residues in the CDR3. Germline values: CDR1 SGHVS, CDR2 FNYEAQ. CDR3 DNA: TGTGCCAGCAGCGTAGCCTCGGGGACAGACGAAGCTTTCTTT. Translation gives CASSVASGTDEAFF.

V is TRBV20-1 and J is TRBJ2-7, with D perhaps matching TRBD1 (6 bases). The V gene's germline CDR1 is DFQATT and CDR2 SNEGSKA (reference sequence). The CDR3 length is 15 residues. Trimming removed 1 base from V and 4 bases from J, with 17 bases in between. The DNA of the CDR3 is TGCAGTGCTAGAGGAACCGAAACAGGGTCTTACGAGCAGTACTTC. The encoded protein is CSARGTETGSYEQYF.

J is TRBJ2-1 and V is TRBV6-5; 8 bases agree with TRBD2. From germline, CDR1 is MNHEY and CDR2 SVGAGI. CDR3 length: 15 residues. V was pared by 2 bases and J by 6 bases, with 6 bases of the junction left unmatched. CDR3 DNA: TGTGCCAGCAGTTACGCGGGGACTAGTCCCAATGAGCAGTTCTTC. This encodes CASSYAGTSPNEQFF.

This chain links TRBV6-1 with TRBJ2-7; TRBD1 is a possible D gene (5 bases). The germline V gene encodes CDR1 MNHNS and CDR2 SASEGT. This CDR3 contains 14 residues. Trimming stripped 6 bases from V and 6 bases from J, with 18 bases between. CDR3 DNA: TGTGCCAGCAGATTGGGCAGGGAAAGGCGCGAGCAGTACTTC. Its translation: CASRLGRERREQYF.

This clonotype has just a few counts. The CDR3 nucleotides read TGTGCCACCAGCGTAGACAGGGCCTTCTATGGCTACACCTTC. Residues: CATSVDRAFYGYTF. V and J are TRBV15 and TRBJ1-2; 7 nucleotides align to TRBD1. The ends lost 5 bases at V and 4 bases at J; junction bases unmatched: 7. The CDR3 consists of 14 residues. CDR1 is LNHNV and CDR2 is YYDKDF in the germline V gene (reference sequence).